Listed here are 22 T cell receptor beta chains from one sample, sequenced in a study of shared T cell receptors in the human thymus. Clones were read by immunoSEQ multiplex PCR, and TCRdb kept only the in-frame ones, dropping some. The data hold about 380,000 clones, with more than 85% observed a single time. Sequences were obtained from thymocytes. These receptors all come from a human donor.

The gene calls are TRBV2 and TRBJ2-7; the D gene could be TRBD1 or TRBD2 (5 bases each). V lost 2 bases and J lost 7, with 12 bases in between. The CDR3 loop spans 13 amino acids. Germline CDR1 is SNHLY and CDR2 is FYNNEI. The CDR3 DNA follows: TGTGCCAGCAGTGAATACGGGGCTGGTGAGCAGTACTTC. This translates into CASSEYGAGEQYF.

V gene TRBV7-2 combines with J gene TRBJ2-7; the match to TRBD2 covers 8 bases. Germline V gene data show CDR1 as SGHTA and CDR2 as FQGNSA. The CDR3 runs to 17 residues. Germline trimming cut 1 base from V and 3 bases from J; bases unmatched to any gene: 11. The chain's CDR3 is CASSLGPLSGSCYEQYF. The CDR3 region has the DNA TGTGCCAGCAGCTTAGGCCCCTTGAGCGGGAGTTGCTACGAGCAGTACTTC.

This sequence joins TRBV7-8 and TRBJ2-1; 14 positions agree with TRBD2. Trimming removed 5 bases from V and 8 bases from J; junction bases left unmatched: 11. Germline lookup yields CDR1 SGHVS and CDR2 FQNEAQ. The CDR3 has 17 residues. The CDR3 DNA sequence: TGTGCCAGCAGCATACCGACGACTAGCGGGAGGGTCCATGAGCAGTTCTTC. It codes for CASSIPTTSGRVHEQFF.

This rearrangement joins TRBV30 to TRBJ1-2; possible D gene TRBD1, 5 bases. V lost 0 bases to trimming and J lost 1 base, with 15 bases between them. The CDR3 is 16 amino acids. CDR1 is GTSNPN, CDR2 SVGIG, per germline (reference sequence). Here the CDR3 DNA reads TGTGCCTGGAGTGTAATTGTGGGGGGAGGTAACTATGGCTACACCTTC. Translation: CAWSVIVGGGNYGYTF.

The rearrangement links TRBV27 to TRBJ1-5; D uncertain. The CDR3 runs 14 residues. V was trimmed by 11 bases and J by 5 bases, leaving 19 bases between them. The germline CDR1 and CDR2 sequences are MNHEY and SMNVEV (reference sequence). The CDR3 is CACLKGSRDQPQHF. The CDR3 nucleotides read TGTGCCTGCCTCAAGGGATCCCGGGATCAGCCCCAGCATTTT.

The genes are TRBV7-9 and TRBJ1-6; possibly TRBD1 for D (6 bases). The CDR3 is 14 residues long. Looked up from germline, CDR1 is SEHNR and CDR2 is FQNEAQ (reference sequence). The V gene lost 6 bases and the J gene lost 4 bases, with 10 bases spanning the gap. The CDR3 here is CASRPGHYNSPLHF. CDR3 DNA sequence: TGTGCCAGCAGACCGGGACATTATAATTCACCCCTCCACTTT.

The J gene is TRBJ2-2, the V gene TRBV19; 8 nucleotides align to TRBD1. Losses at the gene ends were 3 bases for V and 0 bases for J; bases not matched to a gene: 15. The germline CDR1 and CDR2 sequences are LNHDA and SQIVND (reference sequence). This CDR3 contains 20 residues. For the CDR3, the DNA is TGTGCCAGTAGTATTAGGCCCTCCGGCAGGGGGCGCGCGAACACCGGGGAGCTGTTTTTT. It is translated as CASSIRPSGRGRANTGELFF.

The genes are TRBV18 and TRBJ2-2; D gene ambiguous. CDR3 length: 13 residues. Germline-derived CDR1 and CDR2 are KGHSH and LQKENI. V gave up 0 bases and J gave up 6 bases, with 5 bases separating them. The CDR3 reads CASSPPGAGELFF. CDR3 DNA sequence: TGTGCCAGCTCACCACCTGGCGCCGGGGAGCTGTTTTTT.

V gene TRBV7-6 combines with J gene TRBJ1-5; tentative D call: TRBD1 (5 bases). Germline CDR1 SGHVS, CDR2 FNYEAQ. The CDR3 has 13 residues. V was pared by 5 bases and J by 4 bases, with 9 bases between. CDR3 loop: CASSPGRNQPQHF. The CDR3 DNA sequence: TGTGCCAGCAGCCCGGGACGAAATCAGCCCCAGCATTTT.

This clone occurred once. The chain joins TRBV11-3 to TRBJ2-3; D is unresolved. Between the trimmed V and J ends, which lost 5 bases and 0 bases, there was a span of 12 bases. Germline-derived CDR1 and CDR2 are SGHNT and YENEEA. The CDR3 spans 15 residues. CDR3 nucleotides: TGTGCCAGCAGCCGCAGTCACCCTAGCACAGATACGCAGTATTTT. Translated, it gives CASSRSHPSTDTQYF.

The chain joins TRBV6-6 to TRBJ2-5; D is possibly TRBD1 (6 bases). V was trimmed by 5 bases and J by 2 bases, leaving 15 bases between them. The CDR3 loop spans 15 amino acids. Per the germline V gene, CDR1 is MNHNY and CDR2 is SVGAGI (reference sequence). The chain's CDR3 is CASSPRTALQETQYF. The CDR3 DNA reads TGTGCCAGCAGTCCCAGGACAGCGTTACAAGAGACCCAGTACTTC.

The genes are TRBV28 and TRBJ2-7; TRBD1 aligns across 7 bases. The V gene's germline CDR1 is MDHEN and CDR2 SYDVKM. V lost 5 bases to trimming and J lost 0 bases; unmatched junction nucleotides: 7. CDR3 length: 15 amino acids. The DNA for the CDR3 is TGTGCCAGCAGTCTTATGGGACAGAGCTCCTACGAGCAGTACTTC. This gives the protein CASSLMGQSSYEQYF.

The rearrangement links TRBV7-2 to TRBJ2-5; 14 bases are a match to TRBD2. This CDR3 spans 18 amino acids. Germline assignment: CDR1 SGHTA and CDR2 FQGNSA. V lost 5 bases and J lost 2; bases outside the gene matches: 10. CDR3 DNA sequence: TGTGCCAGCAGCCTATTGGGACTAGCGGGAGAAAGGCAAGAGACCCAGTACTTC. Protein: CASSLLGLAGERQETQYF.

The J gene is TRBJ2-5, the V gene TRBV2, with TRBD2 identical over 9 bases. The CDR3 totals 15 residues. The germline CDR1 and CDR2 sequences are SNHLY and FYNNEI. With V trimmed by 4 bases and J by 2 bases, 5 bases remained unmatched. DNA for the CDR3: TGTGCCAGCAGTGGCGGGGGGGCCGGACAAGAGACCCAGTACTTC. Translation gives CASSGGGAGQETQYF.

This rearrangement joins TRBV2 to TRBJ1-5, with D unclear. CDR3 size: 15 residues. Between the trimmed V and J ends, which lost 7 bases and 1 base, there was a span of 14 bases. From germline, CDR1 is SNHLY and CDR2 FYNNEI. CDR3 protein: CASKTSRKSNQPQHF. The CDR3, as DNA: TGTGCCAGCAAAACTAGTCGGAAGAGCAATCAGCCCCAGCATTTT. The variable domain in full, with the rest retrieved from reference TRBV2 and TRBJ1-5, is EPEVTQTPSHQVTQMGQEVILRCVPISNHLYFYWYRQILGQKVEFLVSFYNNEISEKSEIFDDQFSVERPDGSNFTLKIRSTKLEDSAMYFCASKTSRKSNQPQHFGDGTRLSIL.

This chain joins TRBV27 and TRBJ2-5; no reliable D call. Germline-derived CDR1 and CDR2 are MNHEY and SMNVEV (reference sequence). The CDR3 has 17 residues. Trimming took 0 bases from V and 1 from J, leaving 15 bases between them. CDR3 sequence reads: CASSLSQASTPQETQYF. CDR3 in DNA: TGTGCCAGCAGTTTATCGCAGGCGAGCACGCCCCAAGAGACCCAGTACTTC.

The rearrangement links TRBV28 to TRBJ2-2; D is uncertain. CDR1 is MDHEN, CDR2 SYDVKM, per germline. This CDR3 has 14 residues. V lost 1 base, J lost 6 bases, and 9 bases lay in between. The CDR3 nucleotides are TGTGCCAGCAGTTTATCCCTTAGTCCCGGGGAGCTGTTTTTT. Protein: CASSLSLSPGELFF.

The chain recombines TRBV28 with TRBJ1-1; D may be TRBD1 (6 bases). CDR1 and CDR2 from the germline V gene are MDHEN and SYDVKM. This CDR3 contains 13 residues. V was clipped by 7 bases and J by 9 bases, with 18 bases between them. CDR3 DNA sequence: TGTGCCAGCAACTCGACAGGATTGAGGCAAGCTTTCTTT. The encoded protein is CASNSTGLRQAFF.

This clone was found a few times. The CDR3 loop reads CASSLREFTDTQYF. In DNA form, the CDR3 reads TGTGCCAGCAGTCTCAGGGAATTCACAGATACGCAGTATTTT. V gene TRBV27 combines with J gene TRBJ2-3, with D maybe TRBD1 (5 bases). V was cut by 5 bases and J by 2 bases, with 11 bases left in between. The CDR3 has 14 amino acids. Germline values: CDR1 MNHEY, CDR2 SMNVEV (reference sequence).

The chain uses TRBV6-6 and TRBJ2-1; D not certain. This CDR3 comprises 15 residues. V lost 2 bases to trimming and J lost 2 bases, with 10 bases between them. Germline-derived CDR1 and CDR2 are MNHNY and SVGAGI (reference sequence). CDR3: CASSYGTVPYNEQFF. The CDR3 nucleotides read TGTGCCAGCAGTTACGGAACTGTACCCTACAATGAGCAGTTCTTC.

The chain has TRBV5-1 and TRBJ2-1, with D possibly being TRBD2 (6 bases). This CDR3 has 15 residues. The germline V gene has CDR1 SGHRS and CDR2 YFSETQ. Trimming shortened V by 6 bases and J by 8 bases, and 21 bases separated the two germline ends. The DNA for the CDR3 is TGCGCCAGCACCCGGAGGGATACAGGAGAAGATGAGCAGTTCTTC. Protein product: CASTRRDTGEDEQFF.

For the CDR3, the DNA is TGTGCCAGCAGCCCGGAGGGGCCTTCAGCCAAAAACATTCAGTACTTC. Its protein is CASSPEGPSAKNIQYF. The rearrangement uses TRBV21-1 and TRBJ2-4; no check of the table's D call, TRBD2, against the DNA was made. TRBV21-1 is a listed pseudogene. The CDR3 contains 16 residues.